The clone carrying this T cell receptor (beta chain) was seen only a few times. Antigen: not known. This sample stems from a study of T cell responses to AZD1222 COVID-19 vaccine. Points from the study as a whole: There were vaccine-associated CD4 TCRs across spike, dominant at 160-218 and 743-854. Mostly white British, mostly female donors; authors suggested clonal diversity may be underestimated.

Sequenced by immunoSEQ multiplex PCR; TCRdb stores in-frame clones only, minus some. Of 80,000 or so clones listed, 70% to 90% are singletons. Recipients boosted at about 4 weeks or about 12 weeks are pooled. With 5 bases removed from V and 4 bases from J, the gap between germline ends came to 9 bases. The CDR3 has 13 amino acids. The germline gives CDR1 SGHAT, CDR2 FQDESV (reference sequence). This receptor was identified in an adult who received the AZD1222 COVID-19 vaccine. Sequenced material: peripheral blood, taken 28 days after the second AZD1222 dose. This sequence joins TRBV11-1 and TRBJ1-3; D remains ambiguous. This CDR3 is CASSLEMGNTIYF. The CDR3 nucleotides read TGTGCCAGCAGCCTTGAAATGGGAAACACCATATATTTT.